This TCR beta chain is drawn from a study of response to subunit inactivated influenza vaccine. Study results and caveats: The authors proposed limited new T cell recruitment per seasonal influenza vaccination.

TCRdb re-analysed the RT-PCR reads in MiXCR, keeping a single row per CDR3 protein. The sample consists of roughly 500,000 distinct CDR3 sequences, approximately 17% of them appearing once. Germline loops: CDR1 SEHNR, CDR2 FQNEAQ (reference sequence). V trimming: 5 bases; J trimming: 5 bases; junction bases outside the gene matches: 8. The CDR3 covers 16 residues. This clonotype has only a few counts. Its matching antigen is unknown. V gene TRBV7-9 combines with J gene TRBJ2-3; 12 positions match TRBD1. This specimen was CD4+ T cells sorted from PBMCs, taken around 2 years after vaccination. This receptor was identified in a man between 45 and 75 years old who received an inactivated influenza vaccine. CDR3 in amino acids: CASSPAGTGGLDTQYF. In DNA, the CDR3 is TGTGCCAGCAGCCCAGCGGGGACAGGGGGCTTAGATACGCAGTATTTT.